This T cell receptor beta chain is drawn from a study of blood T cell repertoires in COVID-19. As for the study in general: Researchers got acute and convalescent COVID-19 samples from the United States, Italy and Spain. PBMCs, B-cell-depleted T cells, or T cells provided the cDNA or gDNA that made up the material.

The CDR3 runs 13 residues. Germline values: CDR1 SGHTA, CDR2 FQGNSA. V lost 3 bases and J lost 4, with 9 bases in between. Assay used: immunoSEQ multiplex PCR; TCRdb lists only in-frame clones, some missing. The data show about 160,000 clones, with 80% to 85% seen just once and 13% to 15% held by the top ten. The material sequenced was peripheral blood. The receptor was derived from a man aged 18-30 years with active or convalescent COVID-19. V gene TRBV7-2 combines with J gene TRBJ1-1, with D unresolved. CDR3 coding DNA: TGTGCCAGCAGCTTCGGTCTTACCACTGAAGCTTTCTTT. Translating it yields CASSFGLTTEAFF.